The 14 T cell receptor beta chains in this list originate from one sample, sequenced in a study of beta chain features in type 1 diabetes. The investigators reverse transcribed all of the isolated RNA, so they sequenced expressed TCRB transcripts. Clones were sequenced by immunoSEQ multiplex PCR, and TCRdb holds only the in-frame ones, with some missing. Here the sample spans 450,000 or so clones, roughly 10% being singletons. The sequencing sample was made of naive CD4+ T cells from blood. The receptors were sampled from a woman between 18 and 30 years old in good health.

This clone was observed a few times. The chain links TRBV6-6 to TRBJ1-1; 9 bases match TRBD1. J lost 4 bases, V lost 4 bases, and 7 bases had no gene match. Germline V gene sequence: CDR1 MNHNY, CDR2 SVGAGI (reference sequence). This CDR3 is 15 amino acids long. CDR3 sequence reads: CASSSRDREGTEAFF. The CDR3 coding sequence is TGTGCCAGCAGTTCCAGGGACAGGGAAGGCACTGAAGCTTTCTTT.

This clone was found a few times. J is TRBJ1-1 and V is TRBV2; D is perhaps TRBD1 (5 bases). CDR1 is SNHLY and CDR2 is FYNNEI in the germline V gene. Deletions cut 6 bases from V and 1 base from J, with 9 bases between. This CDR3 has 13 residues. The CDR3 region has the DNA TGTGCCAGCAGAGCAGGGCGGAACACTGAAGCTTTCTTT. Protein: CASRAGRNTEAFF.

Only a few counts were recorded for this clone. This sequence joins TRBV28 and TRBJ2-1; D gene unclear. This CDR3 region has 11 residues. V lost 6 bases, J lost 4 bases, and 4 bases lay in between. Germline-derived CDR1 and CDR2 are MDHEN and SYDVKM. The CDR3 is CASSKYNEQFF. In nucleotides, the CDR3 is TGTGCCAGCAGCAAGTACAATGAGCAGTTCTTC.

The rearrangement uses TRBV2 and TRBJ1-4; no reliable D call. Germline values: CDR1 SNHLY, CDR2 FYNNEI. This CDR3 contains 14 residues. Trimming pared 1 base from V and 3 bases from J, leaving 6 bases between. The CDR3 loop reads CASSEVAANEKLFF. Written as DNA, the CDR3 is TGTGCCAGCAGTGAAGTGGCAGCTAATGAAAAACTGTTTTTT.

The chain has TRBV2 and TRBJ1-5; D not certain. Trimming stripped 4 bases from V and 2 bases from J, with 6 bases between. The CDR3 length is 13 residues. Germline CDR1 is SNHLY and CDR2 is FYNNEI. The CDR3 protein is CASSGGGNQPQHF. The CDR3 DNA sequence: TGTGCCAGCAGTGGAGGCGGCAATCAGCCCCAGCATTTT.

The gene calls are TRBV29-1 and TRBJ2-5; no firm D call. The V and J ends lost 3 bases and 1 base respectively, with 12 bases between them. The length of the CDR3 is 14 residues. Germline CDR1 reads SQVTM; CDR2 reads ANQGSEA. CDR3 protein: CSVEVSGLQETQYF. As DNA, the CDR3 is TGCAGCGTTGAGGTTTCCGGCCTCCAAGAGACCCAGTACTTC. Supplemented by reference TRBV29-1 and TRBJ2-5, the full variable domain reads SAVISQKPSRDICQRGTSLTIQCQVDSQVTMMFWYRQQPGQSLTLIATANQGSEATYESGFVIDKFPISRPNLTFSTLTVSNMSPEDSSIYLCSVEVSGLQETQYFGPGTRLLVL.

The rearrangement links TRBV4-2 to TRBJ1-1; D unresolved. V was pared by 1 base and J by 1 base, with 7 bases between. This CDR3 region has 14 residues. Germline loops: CDR1 LGHNA, CDR2 YNFKEQ. The CDR3 sequence is CASSQVRGNTEAFF. CDR3 bases: TGTGCCAGCAGCCAAGTTCGCGGGAACACTGAAGCTTTCTTT.

This clone was found a few times. This chain connects TRBV14 to TRBJ2-1; unclear D gene. The CDR3 length is 13 residues. Trimming left V 0 bases short and J 6 bases short, with 6 bases between. Germline values: CDR1 SGHDN, CDR2 FVKESK. In DNA, the CDR3 is TGTGCCAGCAGCCAAGATCCTTTCAATGAGCAGTTCTTC. Amino acids: CASSQDPFNEQFF.

On this clone itself: Other DNA sequences in the same sample also yield this CDR3. The CDR3 loop is CSAGQDYGYTF. The CDR3 coding sequence is TGCAGCGCTGGACAAGACTATGGCTACACCTTC. The gene calls are TRBV29-1 and TRBJ1-2; maybe TRBD1 (5 bases). The CDR3 runs 11 residues. V was pared by 7 bases and J by 3 bases, with 9 bases between. The germline gives CDR1 SQVTM, CDR2 ANQGSEA. The variable domain in full, completed from reference TRBV29-1 and TRBJ1-2, reads SAVISQKPSRDICQRGTSLTIQCQVDSQVTMMFWYRQQPGQSLTLIATANQGSEATYESGFVIDKFPISRPNLTFSTLTVSNMSPEDSSIYLCSAGQDYGYTFGSGTRLTVV.

This clone was observed a handful of times. This chain joins TRBV11-2 and TRBJ2-2, with 9 bases identical to TRBD1. V lost 2 bases to trimming and J lost 8 bases; unmatched junction nucleotides: 18. CDR3 size: 19 residues. CDR1 SGHAT and CDR2 FQNNGV come from the germline V gene. The CDR3, as DNA: TGTGCCAGCAGCTTATTTAACTGGGACAGGGAGAGGAAATCTGGGGAGCTGTTTTTT. Translating it yields CASSLFNWDRERKSGELFF.

The chain carries TRBV7-2 and TRBJ1-2; no firm D call. Germline V gene data show CDR1 as SGHTA and CDR2 as FQGNSA. The CDR3 is 15 residues long. Between the trimmed V and J ends, which lost 3 bases and 0 bases, there was a span of 11 bases. CDR3 in DNA: TGTGCCAGCAGCTTCGCGAGGAAGCCTAACTATGGCTACACCTTC. This codes for CASSFARKPNYGYTF. Full variable domain (outside the CDR3, taken from reference TRBV7-2 and TRBJ1-2): GAGVSQSPSNKVTEKGKDVELRCDPISGHTALYWYRQSLGQGLEFLIYFQGNSAPDKSGLPSDRFSAERTGGSVSTLTIQRTQQEDSAVYLCASSFARKPNYGYTFGSGTRLTVV.

The chain carries TRBV7-3 and TRBJ2-7; D is unresolved. The CDR3 is 13 residues long. Looked up from germline, CDR1 is SGHTA and CDR2 is FQGTGA. V dropped 5 bases and J dropped 2 bases, with 10 bases sitting between them. The CDR3 DNA reads as TGTGCCAGCAGCATCAGTGGAACCTACGAGCAGTACTTC. Translating it yields CASSISGTYEQYF. Using reference TRBV7-3 and TRBJ2-7 for the parts outside the CDR3, the full variable domain is GAGVSQTPSNKVTEKGKYVELRCDPISGHTALYWYRQSLGQGPEFLIYFQGTGAADDSGLPNDRFFAVRPEGSVSTLKIQRTERGDSAVYLCASSISGTYEQYFGPGTRLTVT.

This clone was counted a few times. This rearrangement joins TRBV30 to TRBJ1-2; unclear D gene. Germline-derived CDR1 and CDR2 are GTSNPN and SVGIG (reference sequence). Trimming took off 0 bases at V and 8 bases at J, with 10 bases between the two ends. The CDR3 extends over 12 amino acids. CDR3 loop: CAWSVGVLGYTF. The CDR3 coding sequence is TGTGCCTGGAGTGTAGGTGTGTTGGGCTACACCTTC.

This clone showed up just a few times. The rearrangement links TRBV27 to TRBJ1-5; no reliable D call. This CDR3 region has 13 residues. CDR1 is MNHEY, CDR2 SMNVEV, per germline (reference sequence). The germline V and J ends were trimmed by 6 bases and 0 bases, with 6 bases remaining between them. The CDR3 loop is CASSWISNQPQHF. DNA of the CDR3: TGTGCCAGCAGCTGGATTAGCAATCAGCCCCAGCATTTT.